This TCR beta chain is from a study of liver allograft versus peripheral blood T cells. Study at large: Intrahepatic T cell receptor repertoires from transplanted livers were compared against repertoires in recipients' peripheral blood.

CDR3 length equals 14 residues. V gave up 10 bases and J gave up 5 bases; unmatched junction bases: 9. The germline gives CDR1 SGHAT, CDR2 FQNNGV. TCRdb passed the reads through MiXCR, listing each CDR3 protein once. The sample shows about 5,300 distinct CDR3 sequences, over 15% of them seen only once. General study points: Reportedly, the T cell receptor repertoires present inside liver allografts differed from those in peripheral blood.

About this clonotype: The antigen remains undetermined.

The clonotype comes from a human patient who had a liver transplant. Some T cells may be graft donor cells. This chain joins TRBV11-2 and TRBJ2-1; the match to TRBD2 covers 9 bases. The CDR3 nucleotides are TGTGCCATCTTGAGGAGCGGGGGGCACAATGAGCAGTTCTTC. Protein product: CAILRSGGHNEQFF.